This TCR beta chain derives from a study of blood T cell repertoires in COVID-19. Study background: Sources were T cells, B-cell-depleted T cells, or PBMCs; the material itself was cDNA or gDNA.

Per the original data handling: Quantification of nucleated cells was approximated via reference gene primer amplification. Profiling relied on immunoSEQ multiplex PCR, and the TCRdb table lists in-frame clones only, not all of them. The V and J calls and clone size are taken from that table; D and trimming were inferred from the DNA. This table has about 220,000 clones, more than 65% appearing once. Trimming removed 5 bases from V and 5 bases from J; junction bases left unmatched: 3. Germline V lookup: CDR1 ENHRY, CDR2 SYGVKD. The CDR3 consists of 16 residues. This TCR was recovered from a woman in her twenties or thirties who had recovered from COVID-19. Material for sequencing was peripheral blood. This rearrangement joins TRBV10-3 to TRBJ2-2, with TRBD2 matching 15 bases. The CDR3 loop reads CAISPGTSGRTGELFF. The CDR3 DNA sequence: TGTGCCATCAGTCCCGGGACTAGCGGGAGGACCGGGGAGCTGTTTTTT.